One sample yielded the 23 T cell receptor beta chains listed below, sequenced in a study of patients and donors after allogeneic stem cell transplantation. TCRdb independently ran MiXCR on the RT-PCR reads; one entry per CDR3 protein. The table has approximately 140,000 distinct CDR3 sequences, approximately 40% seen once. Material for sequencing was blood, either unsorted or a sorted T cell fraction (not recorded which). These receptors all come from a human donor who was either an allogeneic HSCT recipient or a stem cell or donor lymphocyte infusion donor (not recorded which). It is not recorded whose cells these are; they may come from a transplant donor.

CDR3 protein: CASSQDHSTDTQYF. CDR3 in DNA: TGTGCCAGCAGCCAAGATCACAGCACAGATACGCAGTATTTT. The V call is TRBV3-1, the J call TRBJ2-3; unclear D gene. Germline-derived CDR1 and CDR2 are LGHDT and YNNKEL (reference sequence). The CDR3 runs 14 residues. V was trimmed by 0 bases and J by 0 bases, leaving 4 bases between them.

The CDR3 nucleotides are TGTGCCAGCAGTTTGAACAGGGGGGTGGGCACTGAAGCTTTCTTT. This sequence encodes CASSLNRGVGTEAFF. The V gene is TRBV12-3 or TRBV12-4, the J gene TRBJ1-1; TRBD1 aligns across 8 bases. The CDR3 is 15 amino acids. V was clipped by 3 bases and J by 4 bases; unmatched bases: 7.

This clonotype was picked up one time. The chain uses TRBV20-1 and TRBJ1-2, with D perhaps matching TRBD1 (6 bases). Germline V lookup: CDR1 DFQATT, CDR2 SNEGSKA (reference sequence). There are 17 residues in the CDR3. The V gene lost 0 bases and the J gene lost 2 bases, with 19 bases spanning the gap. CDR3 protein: CSARDWGRGVRNYGYTF. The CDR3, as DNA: TGCAGTGCTAGAGATTGGGGCAGGGGAGTGCGCAACTATGGCTACACCTTC.

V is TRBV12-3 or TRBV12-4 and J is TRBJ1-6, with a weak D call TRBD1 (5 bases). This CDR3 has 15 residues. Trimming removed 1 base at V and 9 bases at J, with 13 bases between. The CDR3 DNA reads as TGTGCCAGCAGTTTAGGAGATGGGGACCGTTCACCCCTCCACTTT. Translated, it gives CASSLGDGDRSPLHF.

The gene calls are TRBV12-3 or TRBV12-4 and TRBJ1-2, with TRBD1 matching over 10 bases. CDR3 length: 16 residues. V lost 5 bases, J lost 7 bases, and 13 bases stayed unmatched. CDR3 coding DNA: TGTGCCAGCAGTCCCGGCTTGACAGGGGGCGCGGGTGGCTACACCTTC. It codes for CASSPGLTGGAGGYTF.

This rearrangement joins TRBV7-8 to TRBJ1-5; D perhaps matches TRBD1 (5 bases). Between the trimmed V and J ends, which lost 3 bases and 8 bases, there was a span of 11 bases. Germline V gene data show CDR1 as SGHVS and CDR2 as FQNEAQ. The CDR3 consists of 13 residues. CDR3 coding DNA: TGTGCCAGCAGCTTTGGGGGTGGAAAGCCCCAGCATTTT. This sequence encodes CASSFGGGKPQHF. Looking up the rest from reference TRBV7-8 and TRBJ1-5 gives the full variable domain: GAGVSQSPRYKVAKRGQDVALRCDPISGHVSLFWYQQALGQGPEFLTYFQNEAQLDKSGLPSDRFFAERPEGSVSTLKIQRTQQEDSAVYLCASSFGGGKPQHFGDGTRLSIL.

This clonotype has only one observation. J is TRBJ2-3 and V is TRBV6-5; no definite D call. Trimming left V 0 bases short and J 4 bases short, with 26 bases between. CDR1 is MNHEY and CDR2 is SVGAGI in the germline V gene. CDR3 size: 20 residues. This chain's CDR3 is CASSYSKVVGRPTPADTQYF. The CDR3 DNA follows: TGTGCCAGCAGTTACTCGAAGGTCGTTGGCAGGCCGACTCCCGCAGATACGCAGTATTTT.

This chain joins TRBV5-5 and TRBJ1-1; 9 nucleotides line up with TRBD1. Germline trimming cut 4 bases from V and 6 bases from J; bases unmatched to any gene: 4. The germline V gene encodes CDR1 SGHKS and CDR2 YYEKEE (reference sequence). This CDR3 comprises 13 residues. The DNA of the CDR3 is TGTGCCAGCAGCCTCGGACAGGGGCCTGAAGCTTTCTTT. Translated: CASSLGQGPEAFF.

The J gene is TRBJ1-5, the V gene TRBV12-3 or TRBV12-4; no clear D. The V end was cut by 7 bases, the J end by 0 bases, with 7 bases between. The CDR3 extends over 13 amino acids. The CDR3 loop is CASNEDSNQPQHF. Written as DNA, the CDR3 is TGTGCCAGCAATGAAGATAGCAATCAGCCCCAGCATTTT.

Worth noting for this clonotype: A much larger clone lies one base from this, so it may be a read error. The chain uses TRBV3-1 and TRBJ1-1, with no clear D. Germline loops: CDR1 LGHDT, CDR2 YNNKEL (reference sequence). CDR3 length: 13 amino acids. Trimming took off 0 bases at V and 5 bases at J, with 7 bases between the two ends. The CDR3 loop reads CASSQDRKTEAFF. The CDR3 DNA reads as TGTGCCAGCAGCCAAGACAGGAAAACTGAAGCTTTCTTT. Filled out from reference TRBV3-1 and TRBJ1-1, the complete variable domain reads DTAVSQTPKYLVTQMGNDKSIKCEQNLGHDTMYWYKQDSKKFLKIMFSYNNKELIINETVPNRFSPKSPDKAHLNLHINSLELGDSAVYFCASSQDRKTEAFFGQGTRLTVV.

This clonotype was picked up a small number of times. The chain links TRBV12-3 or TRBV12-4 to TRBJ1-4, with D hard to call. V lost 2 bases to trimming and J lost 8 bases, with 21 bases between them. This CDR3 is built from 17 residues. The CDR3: CASSLWAGPGAREKLFF. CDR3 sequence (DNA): TGTGCCAGCAGTTTATGGGCAGGACCCGGAGCGAGAGAAAAACTGTTTTTT.

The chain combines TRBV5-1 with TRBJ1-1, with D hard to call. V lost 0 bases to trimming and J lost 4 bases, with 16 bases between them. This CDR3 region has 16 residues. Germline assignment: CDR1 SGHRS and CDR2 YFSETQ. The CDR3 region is CASSLGYSPEGTEAFF. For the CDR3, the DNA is TGCGCCAGCAGCTTGGGTTACAGCCCCGAGGGCACTGAAGCTTTCTTT.

The CDR3 loop reads CASSLARGPYGYTF. In nucleotides, the CDR3 is TGTGCCAGCAGCCTGGCGCGGGGCCCCTATGGCTACACCTTC. This chain links TRBV6-5 with TRBJ1-2, with a weak D call TRBD1 (5 bases). CDR3 size: 14 residues. The V end lost 6 bases, the J end lost 4 bases, and 15 bases lay between the germline ends. Germline assignment: CDR1 MNHEY and CDR2 SVGAGI.

The CDR3 nucleotides are TGCAGTGCTAGAGATCTCCACAGCTCCTACGAGCAGTACGTC. This translates into CSARDLHSSYEQYV. The chain combines TRBV20-1 with TRBJ2-7, with D unresolved. Trimming removed 0 bases from V and 0 bases from J, with 9 bases in between. The CDR3 is made up of 14 amino acids. Germline V lookup: CDR1 DFQATT, CDR2 SNEGSKA (reference sequence).

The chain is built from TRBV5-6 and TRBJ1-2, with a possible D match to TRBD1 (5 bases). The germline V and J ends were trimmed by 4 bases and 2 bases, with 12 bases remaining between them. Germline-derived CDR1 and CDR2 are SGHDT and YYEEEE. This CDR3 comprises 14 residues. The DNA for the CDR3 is TGTGCCAGCAGCGACGGGCGGGGGAACTATGGCTACACCTTC. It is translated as CASSDGRGNYGYTF.

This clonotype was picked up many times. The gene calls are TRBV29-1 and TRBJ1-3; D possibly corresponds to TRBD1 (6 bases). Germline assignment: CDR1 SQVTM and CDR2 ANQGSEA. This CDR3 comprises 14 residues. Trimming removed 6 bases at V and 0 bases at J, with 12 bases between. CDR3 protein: CSVRSGASGNTIYF. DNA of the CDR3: TGCAGCGTACGATCGGGGGCCTCTGGAAACACCATATATTTT.

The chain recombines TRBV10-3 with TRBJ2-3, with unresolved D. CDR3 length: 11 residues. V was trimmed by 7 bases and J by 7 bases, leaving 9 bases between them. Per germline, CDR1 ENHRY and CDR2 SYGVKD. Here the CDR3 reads CAITVGNTQYF. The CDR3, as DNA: TGTGCCATCACTGTGGGAAATACGCAGTATTTT.

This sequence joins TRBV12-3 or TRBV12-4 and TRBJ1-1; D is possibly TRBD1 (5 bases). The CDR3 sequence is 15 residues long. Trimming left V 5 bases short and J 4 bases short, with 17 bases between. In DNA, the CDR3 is TGTGCCAGCAGTCCCGGGACCTGGGGAATCACTGAAGCTTTCTTT. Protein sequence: CASSPGTWGITEAFF.

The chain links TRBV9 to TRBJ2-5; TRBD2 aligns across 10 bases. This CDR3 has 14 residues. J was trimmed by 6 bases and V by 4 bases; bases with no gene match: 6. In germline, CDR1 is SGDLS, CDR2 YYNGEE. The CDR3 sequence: CASSPSGGGQTQYF. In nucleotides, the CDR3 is TGTGCCAGCAGCCCTAGCGGGGGTGGACAGACCCAGTACTTC.

The CDR3 loop reads CASSTSGAQSIVYGYTF. The CDR3 bases are TGTGCCAGCAGCACCTCAGGGGCGCAGAGTATTGTCTATGGCTACACCTTC. The chain couples TRBV9 to TRBJ1-2; D is possibly TRBD1 (6 bases). The germline CDR1 and CDR2 sequences are SGDLS and YYNGEE. V was pared by 4 bases and J by 4 bases, with 23 bases between. The CDR3 is 17 amino acids. The variable domain in full, completed from reference TRBV9 and TRBJ1-2, reads DSGVTQTPKHLITATGQRVTLRCSPRSGDLSVYWYQQSLDQGLQFLIQYYNGEERAKGNILERFSAQQFPDLHSELNLSSLELGDSALYFCASSTSGAQSIVYGYTFGSGTRLTVV.

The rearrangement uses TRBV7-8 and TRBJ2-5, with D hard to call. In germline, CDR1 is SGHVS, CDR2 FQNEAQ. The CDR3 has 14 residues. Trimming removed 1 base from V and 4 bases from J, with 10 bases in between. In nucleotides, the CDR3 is TGTGCCAGCAGCTTAGTTGCCGAAGTAGAGACCCAGTACTTC. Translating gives CASSLVAEVETQYF.

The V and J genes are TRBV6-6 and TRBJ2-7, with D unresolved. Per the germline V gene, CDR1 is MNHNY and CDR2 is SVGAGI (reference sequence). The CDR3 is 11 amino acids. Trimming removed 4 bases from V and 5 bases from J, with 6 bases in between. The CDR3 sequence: CASSFVHEQYF. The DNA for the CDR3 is TGTGCCAGCAGTTTCGTGCACGAGCAGTACTTC.

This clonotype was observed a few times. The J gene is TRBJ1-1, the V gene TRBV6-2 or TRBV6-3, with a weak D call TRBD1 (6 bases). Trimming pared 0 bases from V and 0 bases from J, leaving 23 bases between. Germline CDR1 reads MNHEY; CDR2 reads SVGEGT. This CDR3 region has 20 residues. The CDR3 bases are TGTGCCAGCAGTTACTCGCGTTGGAAAAGAAACAGGGACCTGAACACTGAAGCTTTCTTT. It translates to CASSYSRWKRNRDLNTEAFF.